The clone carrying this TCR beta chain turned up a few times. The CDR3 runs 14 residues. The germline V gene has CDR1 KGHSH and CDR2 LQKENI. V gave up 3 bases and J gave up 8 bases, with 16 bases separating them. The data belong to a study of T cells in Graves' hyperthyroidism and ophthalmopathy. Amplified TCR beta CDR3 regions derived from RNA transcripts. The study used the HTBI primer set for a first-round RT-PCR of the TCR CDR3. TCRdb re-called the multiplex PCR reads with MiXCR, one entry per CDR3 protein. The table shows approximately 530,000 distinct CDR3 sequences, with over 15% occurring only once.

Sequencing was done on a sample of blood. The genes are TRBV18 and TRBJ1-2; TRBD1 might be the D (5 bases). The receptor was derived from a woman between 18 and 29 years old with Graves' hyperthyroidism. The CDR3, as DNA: TGTGCCAGCTCACCTGAGTCCAGGGCATGGGGCTACACCTTC. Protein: CASSPESRAWGYTF.